This paragraph covers one T cell receptor (beta chain) sequence. The antigen is unknown. Memory CD4+ cells were defined as CD4+CD45RO+CD25-. Study observations and caveats: Greatest tumor Treg TCR overlap was with tumor naive CD4+ cells.

This CDR3 region has 14 residues. V was shortened by 4 bases and J by 5 bases, with 17 bases between the two germline ends. Germline V gene sequence: CDR1 SQVTM, CDR2 ANQGSEA. Full-length variable regions came from constant-region reverse primers plus semi-nested Nested Universal Primer A PCR. TCRdb re-called the 5' RACE reads through MiXCR, storing one row per CDR3 protein. The sample has about 40,000 distinct CDR3 sequences, over 25% seen once. The TCR was taken from a female donor with breast cancer. Sequencing was carried out using tumor-infiltrating memory CD4+ T cells sorted from the breast tumor. The subset was: memory CD4+ T cells, CD4+CD45RO+CD25-. The chain has TRBV29-1 and TRBJ2-5; the D gene is possibly TRBD1 (7 bases). CDR3 region: CSVVIGGGGETQYF. The CDR3, as DNA: TGCAGCGTTGTCATAGGGGGCGGAGGGGAGACCCAGTACTTC.